A single sample is the source of the 27 T cell receptor beta chains below, sequenced in a study of shared clonotypes between healthy human individuals. It was CD45RO-negative cells, positively selected for CCR7, that made up naive CD8 cells, with terminally differentiated effector memory CD45RA+ cells excluded. Some clones are missing from TCRdb's copy, which holds only in-frame ones; the method was immunoSEQ multiplex PCR. Here the sample spans about 700,000 clones, approximately 90% being singletons. The source material was naive CD8+ T cells sorted from blood. The receptors stem from a man aged 25-45 years in good health.

V and J are TRBV30 and TRBJ2-5; tentatively, D is TRBD1 or TRBD2 (5 bases each). From germline, CDR1 is GTSNPN and CDR2 SVGIG (reference sequence). The V end was cut by 3 bases, the J end by 4 bases, with 9 bases between. The CDR3 is 12 amino acids. The CDR3 bases are TGTGCCTGGAGGGGGACGTTAGAGACCCAGTACTTC. Its translation: CAWRGTLETQYF.

The genes are TRBV4-1 and TRBJ1-1, with 7 bases fitting TRBD1. V was pared by 1 base and J by 6 bases, with 2 bases of the junction left unmatched. CDR1 and CDR2 from the germline V gene are MGHRA and YSYEKL. This CDR3 has 13 residues. The CDR3 sequence: CASSQGQGSEAFF. CDR3 sequence (DNA): TGCGCCAGCAGCCAAGGACAGGGTTCTGAAGCTTTCTTT.

The chain employs TRBV27 and TRBJ2-1; 10 bases agree with TRBD2. Germline V gives CDR1 MNHEY, CDR2 SMNVEV (reference sequence). The CDR3 loop spans 15 amino acids. V lost 8 bases to trimming and J lost 6 bases; unmatched junction nucleotides: 10. The CDR3 coding sequence is TGTGCCAGCGGTCCGGGACTAGCGTCTTTCAATGAGCAGTTCTTC. Translating gives CASGPGLASFNEQFF.

The gene calls are TRBV5-1 and TRBJ2-7; tentative D call: TRBD2 (5 bases). The CDR3 length is 16 residues. Germline V gene sequence: CDR1 SGHRS, CDR2 YFSETQ. Between the trimmed V and J ends, which lost 1 base and 5 bases, there was a span of 19 bases. The CDR3 sequence: CASSLRGQTENNEQYF. DNA for the CDR3: TGCGCCAGCAGCTTGAGAGGGCAGACCGAAAATAACGAGCAGTACTTC.

The chain uses TRBV2 and TRBJ1-5; no reliable D call. Germline V gene sequence: CDR1 SNHLY, CDR2 FYNNEI. CDR3 length: 15 amino acids. V was pared by 2 bases and J by 0 bases, with 8 bases between. The chain's CDR3 is CASSESGYSNQPQHF. The DNA of the CDR3 is TGTGCCAGCAGTGAATCGGGCTATAGCAATCAGCCCCAGCATTTT. The full variable domain, with the rest looked up from reference TRBV2 and TRBJ1-5, is EPEVTQTPSHQVTQMGQEVILRCVPISNHLYFYWYRQILGQKVEFLVSFYNNEISEKSEIFDDQFSVERPDGSNFTLKIRSTKLEDSAMYFCASSESGYSNQPQHFGDGTRLSIL.

For this clone: The same CDR3 can be traced to other DNA sequences in this sample. The rearrangement joins TRBV27 to TRBJ2-7; no reliable D call. V was trimmed by 0 bases and J by 4 bases, leaving 4 bases between them. This CDR3 is built from 12 residues. In germline, CDR1 is MNHEY, CDR2 SMNVEV (reference sequence). CDR3 amino acids: CASSLSGYEQYF. CDR3 coding DNA: TGTGCCAGCAGTTTATCGGGATACGAGCAGTACTTC.

The V call is TRBV19, the J call TRBJ1-2, with a weak D call TRBD1 (6 bases). CDR1 and CDR2 (germline): LNHDA, SQIVND (reference sequence). The V end lost 5 bases, the J end lost 3 bases, and 13 bases lay between the germline ends. The CDR3 consists of 14 residues. The CDR3 DNA reads as TGTGCCAGTAGTCGCGGGGGGGCCGACTATGGCTACACCTTC. Protein product: CASSRGGADYGYTF.

The CDR3 bases are TGCGCCAGCAGCCAGTACCAGGGGGGACTAGCGGGGTTAGTTGGCTACGAGCAGTACTTC. This codes for CASSQYQGGLAGLVGYEQYF. The chain joins TRBV4-3 to TRBJ2-7; TRBD2 matches at 13 bases. Trimming at V came to 3 bases and at J to 3 bases, leaving 17 bases not matched to a gene. The germline CDR1 and CDR2 sequences are LGHNA and YSLEER. The CDR3 totals 20 residues.

In its sample, this clone was seen a few times. The CDR3 DNA follows: TGTGCCAGCAGTTTACAGGGGGCGACGCCCCAGCATTTT. It translates to CASSLQGATPQHF. The chain is built from TRBV28 and TRBJ1-5; 8 positions agree with TRBD1. The germline V gene has CDR1 MDHEN and CDR2 SYDVKM. Trimming cost V 2 bases and J 9 bases; bases outside gene matches: 3. The CDR3 is 13 residues long.

The chain recombines TRBV10-3 with TRBJ1-4; D uncertain. The germline V gene has CDR1 ENHRY and CDR2 SYGVKD. The CDR3 loop spans 14 amino acids. V shed 3 bases and J shed 8 bases, with 13 bases lying between them. The CDR3 DNA sequence: TGTGCCATCAGTGATTCCTCCGGTGTGGAAAAACTGTTTTTT. Its protein product is CAISDSSGVEKLFF.

This clone showed up just once. J is TRBJ2-5 and V is TRBV7-9; TRBD1 agrees at 8 bases. Germline V lookup: CDR1 SEHNR, CDR2 FQNEAQ (reference sequence). CDR3 length: 15 amino acids. The V segment lost 5 bases and the J segment 3 bases; nucleotides outside the gene matches: 8. The CDR3 DNA reads as TGTGCCAGCAGCCGGCCTCAGGGGGCGGAAGAGACCCAGTACTTC. This codes for CASSRPQGAEETQYF.

The gene calls are TRBV27 and TRBJ2-3, with 12 bases aligning to TRBD2. Looked up from germline, CDR1 is MNHEY and CDR2 is SMNVEV (reference sequence). The V gene end was trimmed by 4 bases and the J gene end by 3 bases; junction bases not matched to a gene: 8. The CDR3 loop spans 17 amino acids. Here the CDR3 reads CASSSELAGGLTDTQYF. The CDR3 coding sequence is TGTGCCAGCAGTTCCGAACTAGCGGGAGGCCTAACAGATACGCAGTATTTT.

The chain couples TRBV4-3 to TRBJ2-7; the match to TRBD1 covers 12 bases. The CDR3 is made up of 14 amino acids. Trimming at V came to 5 bases and at J to 4 bases, leaving 3 bases not matched to a gene. From germline, CDR1 is LGHNA and CDR2 YSLEER. The CDR3 DNA is TGCGCCAGCAGCGTGGGACAGGGGGCGTACGAGCAGTACTTC. Protein sequence: CASSVGQGAYEQYF.

The rearrangement links TRBV7-2 to TRBJ2-1; TRBD1 agrees at 10 bases. Trimming cost V 5 bases and J 6 bases; bases outside gene matches: 10. This CDR3 is 16 amino acids long. Germline-derived CDR1 and CDR2 are SGHTA and FQGNSA. CDR3 region: CASSRSDRGLRNEQFF. Written as DNA, the CDR3 is TGTGCCAGCAGCCGCTCCGACAGGGGGCTTCGCAATGAGCAGTTCTTC.

The chain links TRBV29-1 to TRBJ2-1; the match to TRBD2 covers 8 bases. V trimming: 6 bases; J trimming: 9 bases; junction bases outside the gene matches: 4. Looked up from germline, CDR1 is SQVTM and CDR2 is ANQGSEA. CDR3 length: 11 residues. The CDR3 here is CSVLSGTEQFF. The CDR3, as DNA: TGCAGCGTCCTTAGCGGGACTGAGCAGTTCTTC.

The V gene is TRBV18, the J gene TRBJ2-1; the D gene is possibly TRBD1 (6 bases). The germline CDR1 and CDR2 sequences are KGHSH and LQKENI. Between the trimmed V and J ends, which lost 9 bases and 0 bases, there was a span of 15 bases. The CDR3 has 15 amino acids. The CDR3 coding sequence is TGTGCCAGTAAGTCTACAGGGAACTCCTACAATGAGCAGTTCTTC. It specifies CASKSTGNSYNEQFF.

This clone showed up just once. V usage is TRBV7-9 and J usage is TRBJ2-1; TRBD2 aligns across 12 bases. The germline CDR1 and CDR2 sequences are SEHNR and FQNEAQ (reference sequence). With 1 base clipped from V and 8 bases from J, the junction kept 3 bases outside the gene matches. The CDR3 totals 15 residues. CDR3 coding DNA: TGTGCCAGCAGCTTAGTGACTAGCGGGAGCGATGAGCAGTTCTTC. Its translation: CASSLVTSGSDEQFF.

The V call is TRBV5-1, the J call TRBJ2-7; D is perhaps TRBD2 (5 bases). This CDR3 comprises 16 residues. V lost 0 bases and J lost 0, with 13 bases in between. Germline CDR1 and CDR2: SGHRS and YFSETQ. The CDR3 bases are TGCGCCAGCAGCTTGGGGACTCCCATGGCCTCCTACGAGCAGTACTTC. Residues: CASSLGTPMASYEQYF.

The chain recombines TRBV7-9 with TRBJ1-1, with D possibly matching TRBD1 (6 bases). The CDR3 is 13 amino acids. The germline V gene has CDR1 SEHNR and CDR2 FQNEAQ (reference sequence). Trimming pared 5 bases from V and 8 bases from J, leaving 15 bases between. CDR3 residues: CASSAGVDREAFF. CDR3 DNA: TGTGCCAGCAGCGCAGGGGTCGACAGGGAAGCTTTCTTT. Looking up the rest from reference TRBV7-9 and TRBJ1-1 gives the full variable domain: DTGVSQNPRHKITKRGQNVTFRCDPISEHNRLYWYRQTLGQGPEFLTYFQNEAQLEKSRLLSDRFSAERPKGSFSTLEIQRTEQGDSAMYLCASSAGVDREAFFGQGTRLTVV.

This chain uses TRBV10-1 with TRBJ2-7; D unclear. The CDR3 has 10 residues. Germline-derived CDR1 and CDR2 are WNHNN and SYGVQD (reference sequence). V lost 5 bases to trimming and J lost 6 bases, with 5 bases between them. CDR3 bases: TGCGCCAGCAGTAATTCCGAGCAGTACTTC. It is translated as CASSNSEQYF.

The J gene is TRBJ2-5, the V gene TRBV6-5, with 8 positions matching TRBD1. CDR1 is MNHEY, CDR2 SVGAGI, per germline. The trim removed 0 bases at V and 5 bases at J, leaving 5 bases unmatched. This CDR3 contains 15 residues. The CDR3 region is CASSYSQGAAETQYF. The CDR3 DNA sequence: TGTGCCAGCAGTTACTCGCAGGGGGCGGCGGAGACCCAGTACTTC.

The V call is TRBV19, the J call TRBJ1-2; D is undetermined. The CDR3 consists of 15 residues. The V gene's germline CDR1 is LNHDA and CDR2 SQIVND (reference sequence). Deletions cut 1 base from V and 8 bases from J, with 17 bases between. The DNA for the CDR3 is TGTGCCAGTAGTATAGTCGCCTTTTGTCCGGGGGGCTACACCTTC. It yields the protein CASSIVAFCPGGYTF.

V and J are TRBV7-8 and TRBJ2-7, with TRBD1 matching 9 bases. V lost 7 bases and J lost 4; bases outside the gene matches: 8. The CDR3 sequence is 14 residues long. Germline V gene lookup returns CDR1 SGHVS and CDR2 FQNEAQ. The CDR3 is CASNRQGENYEQYF. CDR3 nucleotides: TGTGCCAGCAACCGACAGGGGGAGAATTACGAGCAGTACTTC. The complete variable domain, with remaining parts taken from reference TRBV7-8 and TRBJ2-7, reads GAGVSQSPRYKVAKRGQDVALRCDPISGHVSLFWYQQALGQGPEFLTYFQNEAQLDKSGLPSDRFFAERPEGSVSTLKIQRTQQEDSAVYLCASNRQGENYEQYFGPGTRLTVT.

The genes are TRBV23-1 and TRBJ2-7, with TRBD1 matching over 10 bases. TRBV23-1 is treated as an ORF (open reading frame) with a function not yet certain. Trimming took 6 bases from V and 3 from J; bases not matched to a gene: 5. The CDR3 contains 14 residues. CDR3 nucleotides: TGCGCCAGCAGCCCCGGGACAGGGGTCTACGAGCAGTACTTC. It codes for CASSPGTGVYEQYF.

The chain combines TRBV27 with TRBJ1-2, with D perhaps matching TRBD1 (5 bases). The CDR3 loop spans 13 amino acids. V was pared by 4 bases and J by 2 bases, with 8 bases between. Germline lookup yields CDR1 MNHEY and CDR2 SMNVEV (reference sequence). The CDR3 here is CASSWGSNYGYTF. CDR3 coding DNA: TGTGCCAGCAGTTGGGGGTCGAACTATGGCTACACCTTC.

The V gene is TRBV30, the J gene TRBJ1-1, with D uncertain. The germline CDR1 and CDR2 sequences are GTSNPN and SVGIG (reference sequence). The CDR3 extends over 16 amino acids. Deletions cut 0 bases from V and 4 bases from J, with 18 bases between. Written as DNA, the CDR3 is TGTGCCTGGAGTGTCTTGAGCCCCCGGTCGGGCACTGAAGCTTTCTTT. Protein product: CAWSVLSPRSGTEAFF.

This clone was observed a single time. V and J are TRBV7-2 and TRBJ2-1, with D unclear. The CDR3 has 14 residues. CDR1 SGHTA and CDR2 FQGNSA come from the germline V gene. V lost 5 bases, J lost 7 bases, and 15 bases lay in between. DNA for the CDR3: TGTGCCAGCAGCCAACTTAGGGCGGAAAATGAGCAGTTCTTC. Residues: CASSQLRAENEQFF.